This T cell receptor (beta chain) comes out of a study of CXCR3-negative and CXCR3-positive naive CD8 T cells. Looking at the study overall: Summed over all libraries, TRB reads came to around 140 million, with about 1.5 +/- 0.3 million per library.

The study sorted every CD8+ T cell subset in triplicate at 300,000 cells each. The libraries of TRB cDNA were prepared using 5' RACE with UMI labels. Following a re-call of the 5' RACE reads, TCRdb has one entry per CDR3 protein and lacks DNA. This listing includes roughly 130,000 distinct CDR3 sequences. CDR3 length equals 14 residues. Germline CDR1 SEHNR, CDR2 FQNEAQ (reference sequence). On this clonotype itself: Its antigen is unknown.

Study-level findings and limits: CXCR3-negative naive cells had less hydrophobic TRB CDR3s than did CXCR3-positive naive cells. Diversity in memory CD8+ cells fell much lower than the comparably high levels seen in both naive subsets.

Sequencing used naive CXCR3+ CD8+ T cells from blood. Subset denoted: CD45RO-CCR7+CD27+CD95- naive CD8+ T cells expressing CXCR3 (TNR3+). The V gene is TRBV7-9, the J gene TRBJ2-3. The clonotype was recovered from a human donor in good health. Some clones in this sample may be carry-over from other donors' samples. The CDR3: CASSPASSTDTQYF.